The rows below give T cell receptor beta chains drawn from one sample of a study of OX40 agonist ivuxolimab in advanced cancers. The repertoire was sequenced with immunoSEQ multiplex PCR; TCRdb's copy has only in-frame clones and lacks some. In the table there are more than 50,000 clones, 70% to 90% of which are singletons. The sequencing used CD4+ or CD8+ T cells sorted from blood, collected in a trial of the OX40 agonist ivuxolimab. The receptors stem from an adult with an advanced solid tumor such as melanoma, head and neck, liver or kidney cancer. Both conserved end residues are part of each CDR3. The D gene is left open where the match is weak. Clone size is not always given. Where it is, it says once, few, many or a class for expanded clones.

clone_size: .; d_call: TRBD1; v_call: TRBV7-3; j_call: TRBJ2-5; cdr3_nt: TGTGCCAGCAGCTTAGGGACAGGGTCGGAGACCCAGTACTTC; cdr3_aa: CASSLGTGSETQYF
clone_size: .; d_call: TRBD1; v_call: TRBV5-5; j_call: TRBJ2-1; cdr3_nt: TGTGCCAGCAGCGTCCGGGACAGATACTACAATGAGCAGTTCTTC; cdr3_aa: CASSVRDRYYNEQFF
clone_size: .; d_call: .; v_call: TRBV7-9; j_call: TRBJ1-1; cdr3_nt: TGTGCCAGCAGCTTAGACGAGGGGGCTTTCTTT; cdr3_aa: CASSLDEGAFF
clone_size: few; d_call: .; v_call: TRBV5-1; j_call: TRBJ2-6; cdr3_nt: TGCGCCAGCAGCCATTGGTTCGCCTCGAGCTCTGGGGCCAACGTCCTGACTTTC; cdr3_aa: CASSHWFASSSGANVLTF
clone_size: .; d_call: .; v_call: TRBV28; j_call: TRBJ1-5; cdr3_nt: TGTGCCAGCAGTTTTTTTGGAGGGGAGCCCCAGCATTTT; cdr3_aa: CASSFFGGEPQHF
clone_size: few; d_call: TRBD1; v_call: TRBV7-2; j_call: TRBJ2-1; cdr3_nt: TGTGCCAGCAGCTTAACGACAGGGAGCTCCTACAATGAGCAGTTCTTC; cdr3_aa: CASSLTTGSSYNEQFF
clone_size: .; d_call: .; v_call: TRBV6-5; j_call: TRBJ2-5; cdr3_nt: TGTGCCAGCAGTTATTCAGGCGGGATGGGCCAAGAGACCCAGTACTTC; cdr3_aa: CASSYSGGMGQETQYF
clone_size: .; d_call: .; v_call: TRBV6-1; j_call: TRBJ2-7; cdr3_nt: TGTGCCAGCACTCGACACCCCTACGAGCAGTACTTC; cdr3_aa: CASTRHPYEQYF
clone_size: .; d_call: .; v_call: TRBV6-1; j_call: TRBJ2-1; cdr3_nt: TGTGCCAGCACATGGACGCCCCGCAATGAGCAGTTCTTC; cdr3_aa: CASTWTPRNEQFF
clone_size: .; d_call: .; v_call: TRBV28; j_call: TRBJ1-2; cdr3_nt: TGTGCCAGCAGACCACCCGCCCCTATTGGATATGGCTACACCTTC; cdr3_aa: CASRPPAPIGYGYTF
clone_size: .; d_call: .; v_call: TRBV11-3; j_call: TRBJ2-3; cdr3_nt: TGTGCCAGCAGCTTAGTTGGGGCCCGCGTCATCACAGATACGCAGTATTTT; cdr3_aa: CASSLVGARVITDTQYF
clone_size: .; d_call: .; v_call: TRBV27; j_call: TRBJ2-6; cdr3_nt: TGTGCCAGCCGGGACTGGGCCAACGTCCTGACTTTC; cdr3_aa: CASRDWANVLTF
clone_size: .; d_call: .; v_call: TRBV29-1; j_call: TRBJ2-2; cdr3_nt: TGCAGCGTTCTTGAAGGCGGGTCGAACACCGGGGAGCTGTTTTTT; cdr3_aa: CSVLEGGSNTGELFF
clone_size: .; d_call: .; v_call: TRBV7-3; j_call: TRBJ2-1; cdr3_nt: TGTGCCAGCAGCAACGCAGGGGAGCAGTTCTTC; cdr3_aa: CASSNAGEQFF
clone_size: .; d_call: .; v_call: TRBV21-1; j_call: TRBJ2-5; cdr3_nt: TGTGCCAGCAGCAAAGTTGGCGGGGGCCAAGAGACCCAGTACTTC; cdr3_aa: CASSKVGGGQETQYF
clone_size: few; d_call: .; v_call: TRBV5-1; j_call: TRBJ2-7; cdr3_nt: TGCGCCAGCAGCTTAGGAGGGGGCGCGGGCTCCTACGAGCAGTACTTC; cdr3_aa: CASSLGGGAGSYEQYF
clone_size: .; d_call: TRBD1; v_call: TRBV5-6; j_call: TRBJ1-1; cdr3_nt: TGTGCCAGCAGCTGGGGGACAGGACAGCAGGACACTGAAGCTTTCTTT; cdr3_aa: CASSWGTGQQDTEAFF
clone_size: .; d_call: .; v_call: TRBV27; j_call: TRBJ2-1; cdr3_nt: TGTGCCAGCAGTTTCGTAGGGGCTGGCAGGAATGAGCAGTTCTTC; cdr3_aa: CASSFVGAGRNEQFF
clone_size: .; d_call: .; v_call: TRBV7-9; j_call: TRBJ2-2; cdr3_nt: TGTGCCAGCAGCTTAGCCCCACCGGGGACCGGGGAGCTGTTTTTT; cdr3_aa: CASSLAPPGTGELFF
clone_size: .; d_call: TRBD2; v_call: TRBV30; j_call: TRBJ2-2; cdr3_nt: TGTGCCTATCAGCGGGGAACGGCCGGGGAGCTGTTTTTT; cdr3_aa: CAYQRGTAGELFF
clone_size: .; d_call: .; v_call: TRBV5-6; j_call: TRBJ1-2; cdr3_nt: TGTGCCAGCAGCTTGGAAGGGATCAGAGGCTACACCTTC; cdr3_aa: CASSLEGIRGYTF
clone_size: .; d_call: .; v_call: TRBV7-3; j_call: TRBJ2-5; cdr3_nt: TGTGCCAGCAGCTTGTCCGGGGCACACCAAGAGACCCAGTACTTC; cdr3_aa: CASSLSGAHQETQYF
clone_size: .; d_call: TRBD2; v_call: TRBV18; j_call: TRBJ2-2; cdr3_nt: TGTGCCAGCTCACCAGGGACTAGCGGGAGCACCGGGGAGCTGTTTTTT; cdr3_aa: CASSPGTSGSTGELFF